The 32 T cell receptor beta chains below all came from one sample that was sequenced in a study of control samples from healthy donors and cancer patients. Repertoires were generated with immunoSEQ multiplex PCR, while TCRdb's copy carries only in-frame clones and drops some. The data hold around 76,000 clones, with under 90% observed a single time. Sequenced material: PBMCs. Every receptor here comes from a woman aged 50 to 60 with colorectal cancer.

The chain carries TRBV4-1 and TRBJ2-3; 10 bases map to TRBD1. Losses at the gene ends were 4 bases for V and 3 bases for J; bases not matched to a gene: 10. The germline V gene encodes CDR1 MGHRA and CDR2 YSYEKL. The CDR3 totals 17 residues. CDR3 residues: CASSRSKRDRGTDTQYF. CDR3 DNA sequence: TGCGCCAGCAGCCGATCAAAGCGGGACAGGGGAACAGATACGCAGTATTTT.

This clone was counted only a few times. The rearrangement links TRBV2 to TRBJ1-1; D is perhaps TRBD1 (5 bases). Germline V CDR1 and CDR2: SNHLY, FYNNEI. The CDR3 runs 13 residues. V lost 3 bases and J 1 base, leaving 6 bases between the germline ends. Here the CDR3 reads CASSDRENTEAFF. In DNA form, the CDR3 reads TGTGCCAGCAGTGACAGGGAGAACACTGAAGCTTTCTTT.

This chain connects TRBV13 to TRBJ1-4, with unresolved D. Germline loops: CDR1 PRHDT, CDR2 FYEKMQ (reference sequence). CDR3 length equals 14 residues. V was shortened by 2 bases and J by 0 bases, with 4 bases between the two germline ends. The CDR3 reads CASSLRATNEKLFF. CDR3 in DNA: TGTGCCAGCAGCTTAAGAGCAACTAATGAAAAACTGTTTTTT.

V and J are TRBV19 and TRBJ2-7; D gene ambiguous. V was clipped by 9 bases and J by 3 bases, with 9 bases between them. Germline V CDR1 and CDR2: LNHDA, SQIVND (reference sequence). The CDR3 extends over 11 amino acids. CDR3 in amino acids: CARMDGYEQYV. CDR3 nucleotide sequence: TGTGCCAGAATGGACGGCTACGAGCAGTACGTC.

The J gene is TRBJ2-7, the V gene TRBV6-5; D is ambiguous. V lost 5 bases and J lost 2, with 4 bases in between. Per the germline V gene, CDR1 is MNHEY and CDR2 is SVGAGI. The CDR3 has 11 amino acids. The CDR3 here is CASSQTYEQYV. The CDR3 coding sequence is TGTGCCAGCAGTCAAACCTACGAGCAGTACGTC.

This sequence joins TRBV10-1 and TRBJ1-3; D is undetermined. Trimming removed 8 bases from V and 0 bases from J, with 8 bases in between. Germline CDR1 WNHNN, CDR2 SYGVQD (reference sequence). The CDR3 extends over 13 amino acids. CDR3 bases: TGCGCCAGCCGGGCAGGCTCTGGAAACACCATATATTTT. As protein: CASRAGSGNTIYF.

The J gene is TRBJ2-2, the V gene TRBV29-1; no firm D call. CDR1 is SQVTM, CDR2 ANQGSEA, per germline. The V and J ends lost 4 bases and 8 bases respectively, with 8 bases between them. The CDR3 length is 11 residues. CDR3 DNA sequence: TGCAGCGTTGGCGGAGTTGGGGAGCTGTTTTTT. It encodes CSVGGVGELFF.

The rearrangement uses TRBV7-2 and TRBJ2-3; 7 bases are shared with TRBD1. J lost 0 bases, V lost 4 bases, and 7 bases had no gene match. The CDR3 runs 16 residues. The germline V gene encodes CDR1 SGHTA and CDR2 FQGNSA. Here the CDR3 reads CASSSPTGASTDTQYF. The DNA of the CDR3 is TGTGCCAGCAGCTCCCCCACAGGGGCGAGCACAGATACGCAGTATTTT.

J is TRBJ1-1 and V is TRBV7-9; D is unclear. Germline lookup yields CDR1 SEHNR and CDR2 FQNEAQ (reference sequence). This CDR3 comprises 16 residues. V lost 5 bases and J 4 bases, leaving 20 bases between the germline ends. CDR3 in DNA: TGTGCCAGCAGCCCTCCGGGTGCCCGGAGGAGCACTGAAGCTTTCTTT. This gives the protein CASSPPGARRSTEAFF.

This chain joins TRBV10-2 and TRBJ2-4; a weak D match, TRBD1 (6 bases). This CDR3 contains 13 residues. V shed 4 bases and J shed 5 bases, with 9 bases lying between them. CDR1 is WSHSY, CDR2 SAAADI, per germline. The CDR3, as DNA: TGCGCCAGCAGTGGACACAGGGAAAACATTCAGTACTTC. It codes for CASSGHRENIQYF.

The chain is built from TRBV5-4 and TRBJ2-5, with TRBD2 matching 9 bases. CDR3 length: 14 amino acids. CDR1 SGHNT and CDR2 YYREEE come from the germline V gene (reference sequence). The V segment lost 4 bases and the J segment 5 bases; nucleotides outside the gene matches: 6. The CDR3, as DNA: TGTGCCAGCAGCCTCGGGACTAGCCGGGAGACCCAGTACTTC. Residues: CASSLGTSRETQYF.

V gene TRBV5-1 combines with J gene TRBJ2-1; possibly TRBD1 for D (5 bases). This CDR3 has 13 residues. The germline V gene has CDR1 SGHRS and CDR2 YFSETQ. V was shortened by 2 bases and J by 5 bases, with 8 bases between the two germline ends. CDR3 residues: CASSFDRNNEQFF. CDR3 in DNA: TGCGCCAGCAGCTTCGACAGAAACAATGAGCAGTTCTTC. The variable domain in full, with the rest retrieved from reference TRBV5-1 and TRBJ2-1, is KAGVTQTPRYLIKTRGQQVTLSCSPISGHRSVSWYQQTPGQGLQFLFEYFSETQRNKGNFPGRFSGRQFSNSRSEMNVSTLELGDSALYLCASSFDRNNEQFFGPGTRLTVL.

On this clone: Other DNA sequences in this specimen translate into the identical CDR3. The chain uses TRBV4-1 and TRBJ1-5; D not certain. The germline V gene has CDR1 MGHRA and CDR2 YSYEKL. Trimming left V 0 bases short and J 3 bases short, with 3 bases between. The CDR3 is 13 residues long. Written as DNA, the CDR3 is TGCGCCAGCAGCCAAGACCCCAATCAGCCCCAGCATTTT. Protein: CASSQDPNQPQHF.

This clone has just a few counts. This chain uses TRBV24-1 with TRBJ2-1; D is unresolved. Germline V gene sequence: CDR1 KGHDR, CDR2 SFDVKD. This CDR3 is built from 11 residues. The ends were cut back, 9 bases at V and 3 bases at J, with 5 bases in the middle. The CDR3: CATGGYNEQFF. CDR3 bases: TGTGCCACCGGTGGCTACAATGAGCAGTTCTTC.

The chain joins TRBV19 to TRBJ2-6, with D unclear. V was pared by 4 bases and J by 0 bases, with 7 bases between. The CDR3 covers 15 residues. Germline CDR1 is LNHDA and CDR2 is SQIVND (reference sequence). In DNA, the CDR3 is TGTGCCAGTAGTAGCCTGTCCTCTGGGGCCAACGTCCTGACTTTC. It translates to CASSSLSSGANVLTF. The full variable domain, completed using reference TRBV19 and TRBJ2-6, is DGGITQSPKYLFRKEGQNVTLSCEQNLNHDAMYWYRQDPGQGLRLIYYSQIVNDFQKGDIAEGYSVSREKKESFPLTVTSAQKNPTAFYLCASSSLSSGANVLTFGAGSRLTVL.

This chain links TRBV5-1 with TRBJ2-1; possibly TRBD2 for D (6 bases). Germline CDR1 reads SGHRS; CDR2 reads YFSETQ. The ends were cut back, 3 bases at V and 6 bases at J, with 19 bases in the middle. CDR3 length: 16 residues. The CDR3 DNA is TGCGCCAGCAGCTGGAGCGCGGGAAACAAGGGCAATGAGCAGTTCTTC. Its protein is CASSWSAGNKGNEQFF.

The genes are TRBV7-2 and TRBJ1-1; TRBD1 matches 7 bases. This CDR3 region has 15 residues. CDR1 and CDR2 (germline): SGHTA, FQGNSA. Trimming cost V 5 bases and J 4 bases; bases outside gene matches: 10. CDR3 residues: CASSPRQGPGTEAFF. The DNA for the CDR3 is TGTGCCAGCAGCCCTAGACAGGGCCCCGGCACTGAAGCTTTCTTT.

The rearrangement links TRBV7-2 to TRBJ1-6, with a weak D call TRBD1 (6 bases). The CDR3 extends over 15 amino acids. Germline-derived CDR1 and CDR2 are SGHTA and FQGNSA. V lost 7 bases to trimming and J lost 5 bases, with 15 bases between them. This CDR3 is CASMGQMGHNSPLHF. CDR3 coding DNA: TGTGCCAGCATGGGACAAATGGGGCATAATTCACCCCTCCACTTT.

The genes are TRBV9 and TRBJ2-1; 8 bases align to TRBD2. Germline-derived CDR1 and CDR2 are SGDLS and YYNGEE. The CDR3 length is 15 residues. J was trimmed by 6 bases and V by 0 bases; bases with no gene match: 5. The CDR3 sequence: CASSVDGSGTNEQFF. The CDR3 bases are TGTGCCAGCAGCGTAGACGGTAGCGGGACCAATGAGCAGTTCTTC.

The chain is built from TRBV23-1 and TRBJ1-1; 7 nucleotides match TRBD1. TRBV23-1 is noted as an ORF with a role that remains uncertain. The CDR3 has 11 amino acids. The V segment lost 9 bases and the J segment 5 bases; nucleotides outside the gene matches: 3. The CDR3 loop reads CARPRGTEAFF. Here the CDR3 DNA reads TGCGCCAGACCCAGGGGGACTGAAGCTTTCTTT.

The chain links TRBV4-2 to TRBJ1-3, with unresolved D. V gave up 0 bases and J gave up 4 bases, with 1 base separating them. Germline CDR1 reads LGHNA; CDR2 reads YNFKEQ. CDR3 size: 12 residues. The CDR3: CASSQEGNTIYF. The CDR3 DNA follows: TGTGCCAGCAGCCAAGAGGGAAACACCATATATTTT.

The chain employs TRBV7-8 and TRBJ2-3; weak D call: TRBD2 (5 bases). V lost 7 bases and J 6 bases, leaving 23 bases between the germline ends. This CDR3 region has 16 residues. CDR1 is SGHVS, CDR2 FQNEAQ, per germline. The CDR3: CASTYNRRLGVDTQYF. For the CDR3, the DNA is TGTGCCAGCACTTATAACCGGCGATTGGGAGTGGATACGCAGTATTTT.

Here the CDR3 DNA reads TGTGCCAGCACGCTAGGGGGTCGCTATGGCTACACCTTC. The encoded protein is CASTLGGRYGYTF. The chain has TRBV12-3 or TRBV12-4 and TRBJ1-2; D might be TRBD1 (6 bases). This CDR3 region has 13 residues. The germline V and J ends were trimmed by 7 bases and 4 bases, with 13 bases remaining between them.

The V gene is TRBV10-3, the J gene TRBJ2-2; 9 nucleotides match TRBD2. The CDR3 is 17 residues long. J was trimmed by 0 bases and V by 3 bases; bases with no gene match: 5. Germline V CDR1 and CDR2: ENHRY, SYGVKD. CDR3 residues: CAISEVAGASNTGELFF. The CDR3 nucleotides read TGTGCCATCAGTGAAGTAGCGGGGGCCTCGAACACCGGGGAGCTGTTTTTT.

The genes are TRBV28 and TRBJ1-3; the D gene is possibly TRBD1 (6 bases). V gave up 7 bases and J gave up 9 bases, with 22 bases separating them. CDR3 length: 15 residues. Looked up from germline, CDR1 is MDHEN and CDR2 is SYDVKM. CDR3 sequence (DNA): TGTGCCAGCACAGAAAGACAGAGGGGGGCTAGCACCATATATTTT. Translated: CASTERQRGASTIYF.

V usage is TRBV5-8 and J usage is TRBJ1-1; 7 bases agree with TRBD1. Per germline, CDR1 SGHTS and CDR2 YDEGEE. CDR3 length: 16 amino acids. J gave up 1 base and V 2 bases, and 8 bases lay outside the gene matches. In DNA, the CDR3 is TGTGCCAGCAGCTTCGATAGAGGGGGCGAGAACACTGAAGCTTTCTTT. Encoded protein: CASSFDRGGENTEAFF.

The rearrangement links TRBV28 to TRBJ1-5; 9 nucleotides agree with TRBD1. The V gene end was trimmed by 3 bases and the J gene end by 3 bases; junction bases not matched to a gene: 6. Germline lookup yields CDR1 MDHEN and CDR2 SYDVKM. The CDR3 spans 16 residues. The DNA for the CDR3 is TGTGCCAGCAGTTTTTGGGACAGGGCCTCCAATCAGCCCCAGCATTTT. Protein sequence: CASSFWDRASNQPQHF.

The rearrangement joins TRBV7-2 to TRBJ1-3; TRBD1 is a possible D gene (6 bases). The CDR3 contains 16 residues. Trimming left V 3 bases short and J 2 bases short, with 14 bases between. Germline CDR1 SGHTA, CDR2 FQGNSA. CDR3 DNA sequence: TGTGCCAGCAGCTTCCGGACAGTTAGGACTGGAAACACCATATATTTT. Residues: CASSFRTVRTGNTIYF.

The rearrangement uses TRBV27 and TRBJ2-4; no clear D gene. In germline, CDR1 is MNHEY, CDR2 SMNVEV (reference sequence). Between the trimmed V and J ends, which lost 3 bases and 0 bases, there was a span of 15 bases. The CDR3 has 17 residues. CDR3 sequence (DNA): TGTGCCAGCAGTTTGTCCCCAGCCCTGGTAGCCAAAAACATTCAGTACTTC. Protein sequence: CASSLSPALVAKNIQYF.

CDR3 sequence: CASSGWGGKLFF. The CDR3 DNA reads as TGTGCCAGCAGTGGTTGGGGTGGAAAACTGTTTTTT. The chain couples TRBV25-1 to TRBJ1-4; no definite D call. This CDR3 is built from 12 residues. Germline V CDR1 and CDR2: MGHDK, SYGVNS. Trimming took off 4 bases at V and 10 bases at J, with 10 bases between the two ends.

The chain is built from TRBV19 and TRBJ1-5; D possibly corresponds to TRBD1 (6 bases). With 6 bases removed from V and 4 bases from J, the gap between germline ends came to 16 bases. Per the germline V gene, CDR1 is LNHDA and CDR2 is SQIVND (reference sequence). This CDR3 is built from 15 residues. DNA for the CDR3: TGTGCCAGTAGCCTGGAATGGAGGGGGAATCAGCCCCAGCATTTT. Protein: CASSLEWRGNQPQHF.

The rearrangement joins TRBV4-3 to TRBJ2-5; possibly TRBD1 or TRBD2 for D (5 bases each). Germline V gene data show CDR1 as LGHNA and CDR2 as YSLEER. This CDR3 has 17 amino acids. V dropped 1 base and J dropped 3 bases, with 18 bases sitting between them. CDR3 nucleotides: TGCGCCAGCAGCCAAGTTCATTCAGAGGGGTACGAAGAGACCCAGTACTTC. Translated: CASSQVHSEGYEETQYF.